The rows below give T cell receptor beta chains drawn from one sample of a study of blood T cells in healthy people across ages. From the 5' RACE reads, TCRdb called clonotypes with MiXCR, one entry per CDR3 protein. Of fewer than 700,000 distinct CDR3 sequences listed, around 41% are singletons. The sequencing input was blood. These TCRs come from a man older than 75 in good health. The CDR3 runs from the conserved cysteine through the conserved F or W. Fields, in order: D gene, V gene, J gene, clone size, CDR3 protein, CDR3 DNA. The D gene is left open where the match is weak. Some rows have no size entry. The others give once, few or many, or a class for an expanded clone.

D: NA
V: TRBV6-1
J: TRBJ2-1
size: NA
CDR3: CASRGGAEKYNEQFF
DNA: TGTGCCAGCAGGGGGGGAGCGGAGAAATACAATGAGCAGTTCTTC

D: TRBD1
V: TRBV5-1
J: TRBJ2-7
size: few
CDR3: CASTRQGFDEQYF
DNA: TGCGCCAGCACCCGACAGGGGTTCGACGAGCAGTACTTC

D: NA
V: TRBV12-3/TRBV12-4
J: TRBJ2-7
size: few
CDR3: CASSPSHYEQYF
DNA: TGTGCCAGCAGCCCCAGTCACTACGAGCAGTACTTC

D: NA
V: TRBV4-2
J: TRBJ2-7
size: many
CDR3: CASSPFPGANYEQYF
DNA: TGTGCCAGCAGCCCGTTTCCGGGGGCGAACTACGAGCAGTACTTC

D: NA
V: TRBV20-1
J: TRBJ1-1
size: NA
CDR3: CSAGDIGGLGEAFF
DNA: TGCAGTGCTGGAGATATCGGGGGGCTCGGTGAAGCTTTCTTT

D: NA
V: TRBV7-2
J: TRBJ2-1
size: few
CDR3: CASSFNSRAFSYNEQFF
DNA: TGTGCCAGCAGCTTTAACAGCCGTGCCTTCTCCTACAATGAGCAGTTCTTC

D: NA
V: TRBV25-1
J: TRBJ1-4
size: NA
CDR3: CASTQAGEKLFF
DNA: TGTGCCAGCACTCAAGCGGGTGAAAAACTGTTTTTT

D: NA
V: TRBV12-5
J: TRBJ2-1
size: NA
CDR3: CASGPHRSPGANEQFF
DNA: TGTGCTAGTGGTCCTCACAGGAGCCCTGGGGCGAATGAGCAGTTCTTC

D: TRBD1
V: TRBV20-1
J: TRBJ1-2
size: many
CDR3: CSASQWGQAGYTF
DNA: TGCAGTGCTAGCCAGTGGGGACAGGCTGGATACACCTTC

D: NA
V: TRBV5-1
J: TRBJ2-5
size: NA
CDR3: CASSLGETQTQYF
DNA: TGCGCCAGCAGCTTGGGGGAGACACAGACCCAGTACTTC

D: NA
V: TRBV7-2
J: TRBJ2-3
size: NA
CDR3: CASSSRRATDTQYF
DNA: TGTGCCAGCAGCTCAAGGAGGGCCACAGATACGCAGTATTTT

D: TRBD1
V: TRBV15
J: TRBJ2-7
size: few
CDR3: CATAPVGTVDYEQYF
DNA: TGTGCCACCGCTCCTGTGGGGACAGTGGACTACGAGCAGTACTTC

D: TRBD2
V: TRBV28
J: TRBJ2-7
size: NA
CDR3: CASSNLAGGKQYF
DNA: TGTGCCAGCAGTAACCTAGCGGGAGGTAAGCAGTACTTC

D: NA
V: TRBV25-1
J: TRBJ1-5
size: NA
CDR3: CASSESRGPGNQPQHF
DNA: TGTGCCAGCAGTGAATCTCGGGGGCCAGGCAATCAGCCCCAGCATTTT

D: NA
V: TRBV20-1
J: TRBJ2-7
size: NA
CDR3: CSARQSGYEQYF
DNA: TGCAGTGCTAGACAATCGGGGTACGAGCAGTACTTC

D: NA
V: TRBV6-2/TRBV6-3
J: TRBJ1-2
size: many
CDR3: CASSEGDYGYTF
DNA: TGTGCCAGCAGTGAAGGGGATTATGGCTACACCTTC

D: NA
V: TRBV20-1
J: TRBJ2-1
size: few
CDR3: CSASLLPGAHNEQFF
DNA: TGCAGTGCTAGTTTATTACCGGGGGCCCACAATGAGCAGTTCTTC

D: NA
V: TRBV27
J: TRBJ2-5
size: NA
CDR3: CASSFWGDRQTQYF
DNA: TGTGCCAGCAGTTTTTGGGGGGACCGGCAGACCCAGTACTTC

D: NA
V: TRBV29-1
J: TRBJ2-1
size: NA
CDR3: CSASSRRGFNEQFF
DNA: TGCAGCGCCTCTTCTCGCCGGGGGTTCAATGAGCAGTTCTTC

D: NA
V: TRBV10-3
J: TRBJ2-5
size: NA
CDR3: CAISARQSQETQYF
DNA: TGTGCCATCAGCGCGAGACAGTCCCAAGAGACCCAGTACTTC

D: TRBD1
V: TRBV4-1
J: TRBJ1-5
size: many
CDR3: CASSQDKGTGVQPQHF
DNA: TGCGCCAGCAGCCAAGATAAGGGGACAGGGGTCCAGCCCCAGCATTTT

D: TRBD1
V: TRBV20-1
J: TRBJ1-1
size: NA
CDR3: CSAFTGVGTEAFF
DNA: TGCAGTGCTTTTACAGGGGTGGGCACTGAAGCTTTCTTT

D: TRBD2
V: TRBV20-1
J: TRBJ2-1
size: NA
CDR3: CSARDGKRGREQFF
DNA: TGCAGTGCTAGAGATGGGAAGCGGGGAAGGGAGCAGTTCTTC

D: NA
V: TRBV24-1
J: TRBJ2-7
size: NA
CDR3: CATSEGVGYYEQYF
DNA: TGTGCCACCAGTGAGGGGGTAGGCTACTACGAGCAGTACTTC

D: NA
V: TRBV5-5
J: TRBJ2-4
size: NA
CDR3: CASSLGQGTSYKQYF
DNA: TGTGCCAGCAGCTTGGGTCAGGGAACCTCCTACAAGCAGTACTTC

D: NA
V: TRBV29-1
J: TRBJ2-7
size: few
CDR3: CSVGFRDEQYF
DNA: TGCAGCGTTGGTTTCAGGGATGAGCAGTACTTC

D: NA
V: TRBV6-1
J: TRBJ2-2
size: NA
CDR3: CASSRSSHRDLTGELFF
DNA: TGTGCCAGCAGCCGTTCTAGCCACAGAGATCTCACCGGGGAGCTGTTTTTT

D: TRBD1
V: TRBV5-6
J: TRBJ1-1
size: few
CDR3: CASSNGYRGRNTEAFF
DNA: TGTGCCAGCAGCAACGGTTACAGGGGCAGGAACACTGAAGCTTTCTTT

D: TRBD2
V: TRBV7-6
J: TRBJ2-3
size: NA
CDR3: CASSFRTSGNTDTQYF
DNA: TGTGCCAGCAGCTTTAGGACTAGCGGGAACACAGATACGCAGTATTTT

D: NA
V: TRBV5-1
J: TRBJ2-7
size: many
CDR3: CASSLGTYEQYF
DNA: TGCGCCAGCAGCCTAGGGACCTACGAGCAGTACTTC

D: NA
V: TRBV29-1
J: TRBJ1-1
size: NA
CDR3: CSVEGARTENTEAFF
DNA: TGCAGCGTTGAAGGGGCTCGGACGGAGAACACTGAAGCTTTCTTT

D: NA
V: TRBV6-2/TRBV6-3
J: TRBJ2-1
size: few
CDR3: CASSYWGGGANEQFF
DNA: TGTGCCAGCAGTTACTGGGGAGGAGGGGCGAATGAGCAGTTCTTC

D: TRBD2
V: TRBV29-1
J: TRBJ2-1
size: NA
CDR3: CSVEKISGRETQFF
DNA: TGCAGCGTTGAAAAAATCTCGGGGCGGGAGACCCAGTTCTTC

D: TRBD1
V: TRBV12-3/TRBV12-4
J: TRBJ1-2
size: few
CDR3: CASSVGTGDGYTF
DNA: TGTGCCAGCAGTGTAGGGACAGGGGATGGCTACACCTTC

D: TRBD1
V: TRBV20-1
J: TRBJ2-1
size: NA
CDR3: CSAPPGQGTHEQFF
DNA: TGCAGTGCCCCCCCGGGACAGGGTACCCATGAGCAGTTCTTC

D: NA
V: TRBV20-1
J: TRBJ2-7
size: many
CDR3: CSARAGQLSYEQYF
DNA: TGCAGTGCTAGGGCGGGACAGCTCTCCTACGAGCAGTACTTC

D: NA
V: TRBV6-1
J: TRBJ1-2
size: NA
CDR3: CASSEFGRNYGYTF
DNA: TGTGCCAGCAGTGAATTTGGGCGGAACTATGGCTACACCTTC

D: NA
V: TRBV25-1
J: TRBJ2-5
size: many
CDR3: CASSESYRPKETQYF
DNA: TGTGCCAGCAGTGAATCTTACAGGCCTAAAGAGACCCAGTACTTC

D: NA
V: TRBV7-2
J: TRBJ2-4
size: few
CDR3: CASSLQREQYF
DNA: TGTGCCAGCAGTCTCCAAAGGGAGCAGTACTTC

D: NA
V: TRBV9
J: TRBJ2-1
size: NA
CDR3: CASSVVRDADNEQFF
DNA: TGTGCCAGCAGCGTAGTAAGGGATGCGGACAATGAGCAGTTCTTC

D: NA
V: TRBV7-2
J: TRBJ1-1
size: few
CDR3: CASSLLPLMNTEAFF
DNA: TGTGCCAGCAGCTTACTCCCACTTATGAACACTGAAGCTTTCTTT

D: NA
V: TRBV20-1
J: TRBJ1-1
size: NA
CDR3: CSASTGGTEAFF
DNA: TGCAGTGCTAGCACAGGTGGCACTGAAGCTTTCTTT

D: NA
V: TRBV11-2
J: TRBJ2-1
size: many
CDR3: CASSLQNNEQFF
DNA: TGTGCCAGCAGCTTGCAGAACAATGAGCAGTTCTTC

D: TRBD1
V: TRBV6-2/TRBV6-3
J: TRBJ2-5
size: many
CDR3: CASSLWGQSIETQYF
DNA: TGTGCCAGCAGCCTCTGGGGACAGAGTATCGAGACCCAGTACTTC

D: NA
V: TRBV9
J: TRBJ2-7
size: NA
CDR3: CASSVESPVGYEQYF
DNA: TGTGCCAGCAGCGTAGAATCCCCCGTCGGTTACGAGCAGTACTTC

D: NA
V: TRBV10-3
J: TRBJ1-1
size: NA
CDR3: CAITAAADTEAFF
DNA: TGTGCCATCACCGCGGCTGCAGACACTGAAGCTTTCTTT

D: NA
V: TRBV7-2
J: TRBJ2-3
size: NA
CDR3: CASSSRSHPDTQYF
DNA: TGTGCCAGCAGCTCGAGAAGCCACCCAGATACGCAGTATTTT

D: NA
V: TRBV7-3
J: TRBJ2-5
size: NA
CDR3: CASSAYGQETQYF
DNA: TGTGCCAGCAGCGCGTACGGCCAAGAGACCCAGTACTTC

D: NA
V: TRBV3-1
J: TRBJ2-1
size: NA
CDR3: CASSHRTARYNEQFF
DNA: TGTGCCAGCAGCCATAGGACAGCCCGCTACAATGAGCAGTTCTTC

D: NA
V: TRBV15
J: TRBJ2-3
size: NA
CDR3: CATSRTTGSSSGTQYF
DNA: TGTGCCACCAGCAGAACCACCGGGAGTAGCTCGGGGACGCAGTATTTT